This passage covers 19 T cell receptor beta chains from one sample sequenced in a study of T cell responses to AZD1222 COVID-19 vaccine. Assay used: immunoSEQ multiplex PCR; TCRdb lists only in-frame clones, some missing. This sample has under 95,000 clones, with 65% to 90% found just once. The sequenced sample was peripheral blood, obtained on day 0 of AZD1222 vaccination. These TCRs come from an adult in good health.

V and J are TRBV3-1 (or the pseudogene TRBV3-2) and TRBJ2-7; unclear D gene. The CDR3 length is 13 residues. The germline CDR1 and CDR2 sequences are LGHDT and YNNKEL (reference sequence). The ends were cut back, 4 bases at V and 3 bases at J, with 10 bases in the middle. The CDR3 nucleotides are TGTGCCAGCAGCCCCCATGTAAACTACGAGCAGTACTTC. Its protein product is CASSPHVNYEQYF.

This chain links TRBV7-2 with TRBJ2-5, with 9 bases identical to TRBD2. Looked up from germline, CDR1 is SGHTA and CDR2 is FQGNSA. The V segment lost 5 bases and the J segment 3 bases; nucleotides outside the gene matches: 7. CDR3 length: 15 residues. The CDR3 DNA sequence: TGTGCCAGCAGCCGGGGTGGCGGGGGGGAAGAGACCCAGTACTTC. Translating it yields CASSRGGGGEETQYF.

The CDR3 reads CASSQSGRTGYSPLHF. The CDR3 region has the DNA TGTGCCAGCAGCCAGTCCGGCCGGACAGGGTATTCACCCCTCCACTTT. The chain links TRBV3-1 (or the pseudogene TRBV3-2) to TRBJ1-6; 8 bases are shared with TRBD1. This CDR3 has 16 residues. Germline V gives CDR1 LGHDT, CDR2 YNNKEL (reference sequence). V trimming: 3 bases; J trimming: 8 bases; junction bases outside the gene matches: 9.

The chain has TRBV25-1 and TRBJ2-2; D not resolved. The length of the CDR3 is 17 residues. CDR1 and CDR2 from the germline V gene are MGHDK and SYGVNS. Trimming took 4 bases from V and 0 from J, leaving 15 bases between them. CDR3 nucleotide sequence: TGTGCCAGCAGTGGAAGGAGAGGTGCTCCGAACACCGGGGAGCTGTTTTTT. Translating it yields CASSGRRGAPNTGELFF.

The rearrangement uses TRBV4-1 and TRBJ1-4; D remains ambiguous. The V gene lost 0 bases and the J gene lost 7 bases, with 6 bases spanning the gap. In germline, CDR1 is MGHRA, CDR2 YSYEKL. This CDR3 contains 13 residues. The CDR3 DNA reads as TGCGCCAGCAGCCAAGATGGGATTGAAAAACTGTTTTTT. Translated: CASSQDGIEKLFF.

V and J are TRBV5-1 and TRBJ1-2; TRBD1 aligns across 7 bases. The ends lost 4 bases at V and 4 bases at J; junction bases unmatched: 10. CDR1 SGHRS and CDR2 YFSETQ come from the germline V gene. This CDR3 is 15 amino acids long. This CDR3 reads CASSAGQLGIYGYTF. Here the CDR3 DNA reads TGCGCCAGCAGCGCGGGACAGCTTGGAATCTATGGCTACACCTTC.

The chain combines TRBV9 with TRBJ2-5; D might be TRBD1 (5 bases). Deletions cut 0 bases from V and 2 bases from J, with 14 bases between. The CDR3 extends over 16 amino acids. The V gene's germline CDR1 is SGDLS and CDR2 YYNGEE. The CDR3 bases are TGTGCCAGCAGCGTAGCTCCCTCGCAGGGTCAAGAGACCCAGTACTTC. It codes for CASSVAPSQGQETQYF. The full variable domain, completed using reference TRBV9 and TRBJ2-5, is DSGVTQTPKHLITATGQRVTLRCSPRSGDLSVYWYQQSLDQGLQFLIQYYNGEERAKGNILERFSAQQFPDLHSELNLSSLELGDSALYFCASSVAPSQGQETQYFGPGTRLLVL.

V gene TRBV10-3 combines with J gene TRBJ2-1, with D perhaps TRBD1 (6 bases). Trimming took off 0 bases at V and 8 bases at J, with 8 bases between the two ends. Germline V CDR1 and CDR2: ENHRY, SYGVKD. This CDR3 has 13 amino acids. The CDR3, as DNA: TGTGCCATCAGTGAGTCTAACAGGGATGAGCAGTTCTTC. The encoded protein is CAISESNRDEQFF.

This clone occurred many times. The chain has TRBV6-4 and TRBJ2-3; D is undetermined. Deletions cut 3 bases from V and 1 base from J, with 5 bases between. Germline lookup yields CDR1 MRHNA and CDR2 SNTAGT. This CDR3 region has 13 residues. The CDR3 region has the DNA TGTGCCAGCAGTGAAAGAGGCACAGATACGCAGTATTTT. Residues: CASSERGTDTQYF.

The genes are TRBV5-4 and TRBJ1-2, with TRBD1 matching 8 bases. This CDR3 contains 17 residues. The V and J ends lost 3 bases and 8 bases, in that order; junction bases with no gene match: 18. Germline V CDR1 and CDR2: SGHNT, YYREEE (reference sequence). CDR3 in amino acids: CASSWGTSQGAKRGYTF. The DNA of the CDR3 is TGTGCCAGCAGCTGGGGGACCTCGCAGGGGGCGAAAAGGGGCTACACCTTC.

V gene TRBV10-3 combines with J gene TRBJ2-1, with unresolved D. The CDR3 spans 16 residues. CDR1 is ENHRY and CDR2 is SYGVKD in the germline V gene. Deletions cut 0 bases from V and 4 bases from J, with 13 bases between. Here the CDR3 reads CAISESGPLIYNEQFF. CDR3 nucleotides: TGTGCCATCAGTGAGTCGGGCCCCCTAATTTACAATGAGCAGTTCTTC.

The V gene is TRBV11-3, the J gene TRBJ1-1; possibly TRBD1 for D (5 bases). V dropped 5 bases and J dropped 5 bases, with 9 bases sitting between them. The V gene's germline CDR1 is SGHNT and CDR2 YENEEA. The CDR3 is 12 amino acids. In DNA form, the CDR3 reads TGTGCCAGCAGCCTAGGGGCGACTGAAGCTTTCTTT. The encoded protein is CASSLGATEAFF.

The V and J genes are TRBV5-1 and TRBJ2-2; the D is unclear. Germline V gene data show CDR1 as SGHRS and CDR2 as YFSETQ. V dropped 4 bases and J dropped 11 bases, with 12 bases sitting between them. The CDR3 is made up of 12 amino acids. CDR3 loop: CASSEVKSELFF. Here the CDR3 DNA reads TGCGCCAGCAGCGAGGTTAAAAGTGAGCTGTTTTTT.

This clone turned up a few times. The chain recombines TRBV7-9 with TRBJ2-5; 7 bases line up with TRBD2. Looked up from germline, CDR1 is SEHNR and CDR2 is FQNEAQ (reference sequence). The trim removed 4 bases at V and 0 bases at J, leaving 11 bases unmatched. The CDR3 length is 17 residues. The CDR3: CASSSAPSGAYQETQYF. Here the CDR3 DNA reads TGTGCCAGCAGCTCTGCCCCTAGCGGAGCCTACCAAGAGACCCAGTACTTC.

V and J are TRBV6-5 and TRBJ2-1; 9 bases match TRBD2. The V segment lost 4 bases and the J segment 5 bases; nucleotides outside the gene matches: 3. The CDR3 sequence is 14 residues long. Germline-derived CDR1 and CDR2 are MNHEY and SVGAGI. In DNA, the CDR3 is TGTGCCAGCAGTTGGACTAGCGAAAACAATGAGCAGTTCTTC. This sequence encodes CASSWTSENNEQFF.

This clone was detected once. The V gene is TRBV2, the J gene TRBJ1-2, with a weak D call TRBD1 (6 bases). Germline values: CDR1 SNHLY, CDR2 FYNNEI. The CDR3 runs to 15 residues. Trimming removed 5 bases from V and 0 bases from J, with 13 bases in between. CDR3 loop: CASSLDRNPNYGYTF. CDR3 nucleotides: TGTGCCAGCAGTTTAGACAGGAACCCTAACTATGGCTACACCTTC.

This clone appeared a few times. CDR3 sequence (DNA): TGTGCCAGCAGTTACGGGCTAGAAGGAATAGATACGCAGTATTTT. Residues: CASSYGLEGIDTQYF. The chain combines TRBV6-5 with TRBJ2-3; D call uncertain. The CDR3 has 15 amino acids. Germline assignment: CDR1 MNHEY and CDR2 SVGAGI. Trimming took 2 bases from V and 5 from J, leaving 14 bases between them.

The chain joins TRBV5-5 to TRBJ1-5; D is perhaps TRBD1 (5 bases). Trimming shortened V by 7 bases and J by 0 bases, and 8 bases separated the two germline ends. The CDR3 runs 13 residues. Germline V gene sequence: CDR1 SGHKS, CDR2 YYEKEE (reference sequence). CDR3 loop: CASEQDSNQPQHF. The DNA for the CDR3 is TGTGCCAGCGAACAGGATAGCAATCAGCCCCAGCATTTT.

V usage is TRBV4-2 and J usage is TRBJ1-2; 7 positions agree with TRBD1. Germline trimming cut 1 base from V and 2 bases from J; bases unmatched to any gene: 7. The CDR3 runs 16 residues. The germline V gene has CDR1 LGHNA and CDR2 YNFKEQ. CDR3 amino acids: CASSQGTTGANYGYTF. The CDR3 DNA reads as TGTGCCAGCAGCCAAGGTACTACAGGGGCGAACTATGGCTACACCTTC.